This T cell receptor (beta chain) originates from a study of post-analysis software for immune sequencing data. Study outcomes and limitations: In patients, about 5 TRBV segments were more frequent than in controls, with TRBV5-6, TRBV5-1 and TRBV20-1 among them.

A few counts support this clonotype. Its cognate antigen is unknown. The CDR3 covers 15 residues. Trimming removed 1 base at V and 4 bases at J, with 14 bases between. The germline CDR1 and CDR2 sequences are SGHRS and YFSETQ. Prepared libraries of TCR beta cDNA carried unique molecular identifiers. TCRdb itself ran the PCR reads through MiXCR, one entry per CDR3 protein. The table shows over 300,000 distinct CDR3 sequences, with 30% to 45% occurring only once. This receptor was obtained from a girl aged 5 to 17 with multiple sclerosis. Sequencing was done on a sample of blood. The rearrangement joins TRBV5-1 to TRBJ2-5; either TRBD1 or TRBD2 may supply D (6 bases each). The CDR3 region is CASSLTNGGGETQYF. The CDR3 DNA is TGCGCCAGCAGCTTGACTAACGGGGGCGGAGAGACCCAGTACTTC.